Below, 30 T cell receptor beta chains from the same sample are listed, as sequenced in a study of T cells in Graves' hyperthyroidism and ophthalmopathy. Amplification targeted TCR beta CDR3 regions from RNA transcripts. The TCR CDR3 first-round RT-PCR relied on the HTBI primer set. TCRdb ran MiXCR on the multiplex PCR reads and lists one entry per CDR3 protein. This table holds about 840,000 distinct CDR3 sequences, 35% to 40% found once. Sequencing used blood. These receptors were taken from a young man with Graves' hyperthyroidism.

The J gene is TRBJ2-7, the V gene TRBV20-1; D gene unclear. The ends were cut back, 2 bases at V and 4 bases at J, with 6 bases in the middle. This CDR3 has 11 residues. The germline V gene has CDR1 DFQATT and CDR2 SNEGSKA (reference sequence). DNA for the CDR3: TGCAGTGCTAGAAATGGTTACGAGCAGTACTTC. Residues: CSARNGYEQYF.

Comments on this clonotype: This clone may be a read error of a much larger clone one base away. The V gene is TRBV7-8, the J gene TRBJ1-4, with no clear D. The V gene's germline CDR1 is SGHVS and CDR2 FQNEAQ. The CDR3 covers 12 residues. V lost 5 bases to trimming and J lost 6 bases, with 7 bases between them. CDR3 sequence reads: CASSRTDEKLFF. DNA of the CDR3: TGTGCCAGCAGCCGGACTGATGAAAAACTGTTTTTT.

V gene TRBV11-3 combines with J gene TRBJ1-1; 9 nucleotides match TRBD1. The CDR3 contains 15 residues. CDR1 and CDR2 from the germline V gene are SGHNT and YENEEA. The J segment lost 11 bases and the V segment lost 0 bases, leaving 10 bases of the junction unmatched. The CDR3 reads CASSLDFRTGVGAFF. The DNA for the CDR3 is TGTGCCAGCAGCTTAGACTTCCGGACAGGGGTAGGGGCTTTCTTT.

The chain is built from TRBV7-9 and TRBJ2-5; possibly TRBD1 for D (5 bases). This CDR3 region has 13 residues. V shed 8 bases and J shed 4 bases, with 14 bases lying between them. The germline CDR1 and CDR2 sequences are SEHNR and FQNEAQ (reference sequence). The CDR3 DNA is TGTGCCAGCCGAAGGGGAAAGCGAGAGACCCAGTACTTC. It is translated as CASRRGKRETQYF.

The V gene is TRBV6-1, the J gene TRBJ1-5; the D gene is possibly TRBD1 (5 bases). The V gene's germline CDR1 is MNHNS and CDR2 SASEGT. The CDR3 spans 14 residues. V was clipped by 8 bases and J by 3 bases, with 14 bases between them. CDR3 sequence: CASSQDGYNQPQHF. CDR3 coding DNA: TGTGCCAGCTCACAGGACGGATACAATCAGCCCCAGCATTTT.

The chain recombines TRBV19 with TRBJ2-7, with TRBD2 matching over 9 bases. With 5 bases clipped from V and 0 bases from J, the junction kept 8 bases outside the gene matches. The CDR3 runs to 16 residues. In germline, CDR1 is LNHDA, CDR2 SQIVND (reference sequence). The CDR3 protein is CASSPQSGRSSYEQYF. The CDR3 nucleotides read TGTGCCAGTAGTCCACAAAGCGGGAGGAGCTCCTACGAGCAGTACTTC.

At least ten counts were recorded for this clonotype. The junction shows a germline mismatch at one end, possibly a read error. The chain has TRBV10-3 and TRBJ1-6, with 8 positions matching TRBD1. The germline V gene has CDR1 ENHRY and CDR2 SYGVKD. CDR3 length: 14 amino acids. CDR3 region: CASSGGTGGSPLHF. CDR3 nucleotide sequence: TGTGCCAGCAGTGGCGGGACAGGCGGTTCACCCCTCCACTTT.

The chain uses TRBV11-2 and TRBJ2-7, with TRBD2 identical over 7 bases. J lost 10 bases, V lost 1 base, and 16 bases had no gene match. This CDR3 spans 16 amino acids. From germline, CDR1 is SGHAT and CDR2 FQNNGV. CDR3: CASSLVGRASADPQYF. In DNA, the CDR3 is TGTGCCAGCAGCTTAGTAGGGAGGGCTAGCGCCGACCCCCAGTACTTC.

This clonotype was recorded many times. V gene TRBV7-3 combines with J gene TRBJ1-3, with 9 bases aligning to TRBD1. The V and J ends lost 5 bases and 8 bases, in that order; junction bases with no gene match: 4. The CDR3 is 13 residues long. Germline loops: CDR1 SGHTA, CDR2 FQGTGA. CDR3 in DNA: TGTGCCAGCAGCCGAGACAGGGGGGACACCATATATTTT. It yields the protein CASSRDRGDTIYF.

The chain links TRBV15 to TRBJ2-7; the D gene is possibly TRBD2 (5 bases). Trimming stripped 1 base from V and 8 bases from J, with 18 bases between. Germline lookup yields CDR1 LNHNV and CDR2 YYDKDF (reference sequence). This CDR3 has 15 amino acids. CDR3 residues: CATSRGRFNQPQQYF. For the CDR3, the DNA is TGTGCCACCAGCAGAGGGAGGTTCAATCAGCCCCAGCAGTACTTC.

V and J are TRBV9 and TRBJ2-2; D is uncertain. CDR3 size: 17 residues. V was pared by 4 bases and J by 0 bases, with 16 bases between. Germline V CDR1 and CDR2: SGDLS, YYNGEE. DNA of the CDR3: TGTGCCAGCAGCTTGACACCCTTCCGATCGAACACCGGGGAGCTGTTTTTT. Translated, it gives CASSLTPFRSNTGELFF. Full variable domain (rest looked up from reference TRBV9 and TRBJ2-2): DSGVTQTPKHLITATGQRVTLRCSPRSGDLSVYWYQQSLDQGLQFLIQYYNGEERAKGNILERFSAQQFPDLHSELNLSSLELGDSALYFCASSLTPFRSNTGELFFGEGSRLTVL.

The gene calls are TRBV2 and TRBJ1-5; tentatively, D is TRBD1 (5 bases). The CDR3 extends over 12 amino acids. With 10 bases removed from V and 0 bases from J, the gap between germline ends came to 7 bases. The V gene's germline CDR1 is SNHLY and CDR2 FYNNEI. The CDR3 loop is CATGTSNQPQHF. CDR3 DNA: TGTGCCACCGGGACTAGCAATCAGCCCCAGCATTTT.

The chain uses TRBV25-1 and TRBJ1-3; the D gene is possibly TRBD1 (6 bases). The CDR3 contains 14 residues. Between the trimmed V and J ends, which lost 8 bases and 0 bases, there was a span of 11 bases. Germline CDR1 MGHDK, CDR2 SYGVNS. CDR3 in amino acids: CASQGQPSGNTIYF. CDR3 sequence (DNA): TGTGCCAGCCAAGGACAGCCCTCTGGAAACACCATATATTTT.

This chain uses TRBV7-2 with TRBJ2-2; D is perhaps TRBD2 (6 bases). This CDR3 spans 16 amino acids. V was shortened by 4 bases and J by 0 bases, with 12 bases between the two germline ends. CDR1 SGHTA and CDR2 FQGNSA come from the germline V gene. The chain's CDR3 is CASSSPGLSNTGELFF. In DNA form, the CDR3 reads TGTGCCAGCAGCTCCCCGGGACTTTCGAACACCGGGGAGCTGTTTTTT.

V usage is TRBV11-1 and J usage is TRBJ2-7; D ambiguous. The germline V gene has CDR1 SGHAT and CDR2 FQDESV (reference sequence). V was pared by 0 bases and J by 7 bases, with 13 bases between. This CDR3 contains 14 residues. The CDR3 bases are TGTGCCAGCAGCTTAGCAAGGTCTACGAGGGAGCAGTACTTC. It encodes CASSLARSTREQYF.

This clonotype was counted once. The rearrangement joins TRBV24-1 to TRBJ1-1; a possible D gene is TRBD1 (6 bases). The CDR3 sequence is 13 residues long. Germline values: CDR1 KGHDR, CDR2 SFDVKD. The V gene lost 5 bases and the J gene lost 3 bases, with 9 bases spanning the gap. CDR3 sequence reads: CATSGQGYTEAFF. The CDR3 bases are TGTGCCACCAGTGGCCAGGGGTACACTGAAGCTTTCTTT.

The chain recombines TRBV20-1 with TRBJ1-3; tentative D call: TRBD1 (5 bases). Germline values: CDR1 DFQATT, CDR2 SNEGSKA (reference sequence). V dropped 5 bases and J dropped 4 bases, with 18 bases sitting between them. The CDR3 is 15 residues long. In DNA form, the CDR3 reads TGCAGTGCTCATCATCCGGGGGTAGGGGGAAACACCATATATTTT. It translates to CSAHHPGVGGNTIYF.

The chain uses TRBV7-8 and TRBJ2-7, with D possibly being TRBD2 (6 bases). The CDR3 has 15 residues. The ends were cut back, 6 bases at V and 2 bases at J, with 17 bases in the middle. Germline CDR1 is SGHVS and CDR2 is FQNEAQ. The chain's CDR3 is CASSPWAGTPYEQYF. Here the CDR3 DNA reads TGTGCCAGCAGTCCTTGGGCCGGGACTCCCTACGAGCAGTACTTC.

Comment on this clonotype: A read error is possible here, since a much larger clone lies one base away. The rearrangement joins TRBV19 to TRBJ1-5, with D perhaps matching TRBD1 (6 bases). This CDR3 has 15 amino acids. Per germline, CDR1 LNHDA and CDR2 SQIVND (reference sequence). V was pared by 8 bases and J by 5 bases, with 19 bases between. The CDR3, as DNA: TGTGCCAGTGGCCGGGACATAGAGGGCGATCAGCCCCAGCATTTT. It encodes CASGRDIEGDQPQHF.

In this sample, this clonotype turned up many times. The chain couples TRBV10-3 to TRBJ2-2; D may correspond to TRBD1 or TRBD2 (6 bases each). The CDR3 has 15 residues. The germline V gene has CDR1 ENHRY and CDR2 SYGVKD. The V end lost 8 bases, the J end lost 2 bases, and 15 bases lay between the germline ends. The CDR3 sequence: CAIRREDRNTGELFF. The CDR3 region has the DNA TGTGCCATCCGTAGGGAGGACAGAAACACCGGGGAGCTGTTTTTT.

Only a few counts were recorded for this clonotype. The chain couples TRBV6-5 to TRBJ1-1, with D perhaps TRBD1 (5 bases). The germline gives CDR1 MNHEY, CDR2 SVGAGI. The CDR3 sequence is 14 residues long. The V end was cut by 6 bases, the J end by 7 bases, with 18 bases between. The CDR3: CASSRLGERGEAFF. The CDR3 coding sequence is TGTGCCAGCAGCCGGCTCGGGGAAAGGGGTGAAGCTTTCTTT.

The rearrangement joins TRBV2 to TRBJ2-5, with a possible D match to TRBD2 (5 bases). The CDR3 length is 14 residues. Looked up from germline, CDR1 is SNHLY and CDR2 is FYNNEI. V dropped 1 base and J dropped 5 bases, with 11 bases sitting between them. CDR3 protein: CASSEGKGGETQYF. CDR3 bases: TGTGCCAGCAGTGAAGGGAAGGGCGGGGAGACCCAGTACTTC.

This chain joins TRBV12-3 or TRBV12-4 and TRBJ1-1; D gene uncertain. The CDR3 is 14 amino acids. Trimming removed 5 bases from V and 5 bases from J, with 15 bases in between. The CDR3 protein is CASSGTGGLTEAFF. Here the CDR3 DNA reads TGTGCCAGCAGTGGCACGGGTGGCTTGACTGAAGCTTTCTTT.

J is TRBJ2-5 and V is TRBV7-2; D is unresolved. The V end lost 1 base, the J end lost 3 bases, and 6 bases lay between the germline ends. Germline V gives CDR1 SGHTA, CDR2 FQGNSA. The CDR3 contains 13 residues. The CDR3 bases are TGTGCCAGCAGCTTAGTAGAGAAAGAGACCCAGTACTTC. Protein product: CASSLVEKETQYF.

The chain links TRBV10-3 to TRBJ1-1; D remains unclear. The V gene's germline CDR1 is ENHRY and CDR2 SYGVKD. The CDR3 runs to 12 residues. Trimming removed 10 bases from V and 3 bases from J, with 12 bases in between. CDR3 nucleotide sequence: TGTGCCACCGGACCAGGAGACACTGAAGCTTTCTTT. The encoded protein is CATGPGDTEAFF.

This chain connects TRBV20-1 to TRBJ1-4, with D uncertain. V was shortened by 4 bases and J by 8 bases, with 14 bases between the two germline ends. CDR1 and CDR2 from the germline V gene are DFQATT and SNEGSKA (reference sequence). This CDR3 has 13 amino acids. The chain's CDR3 is CSANRTAGEKLFF. DNA of the CDR3: TGCAGTGCTAATAGGACTGCCGGAGAAAAACTGTTTTTT.

This chain connects TRBV5-1 to TRBJ1-1; 8 nucleotides align to TRBD1. Germline trimming cut 4 bases from V and 7 bases from J; bases unmatched to any gene: 6. The CDR3 is 13 amino acids. Germline V CDR1 and CDR2: SGHRS, YFSETQ. The CDR3: CASSPGTGGEAFF. The CDR3, as DNA: TGCGCCAGCAGCCCAGGCACAGGGGGTGAAGCTTTCTTT.

The V gene is TRBV20-1, the J gene TRBJ2-7; D is undetermined. CDR1 and CDR2 (germline): DFQATT, SNEGSKA (reference sequence). The CDR3 extends over 13 amino acids. V lost 3 bases to trimming and J lost 0 bases, with 9 bases between them. This CDR3 is CSASPSSSYEQYF. The CDR3, as DNA: TGCAGTGCTAGTCCCTCGAGCTCCTACGAGCAGTACTTC.

The table lists this clonotype with a few counts. The chain couples TRBV28 to TRBJ1-1; tentative D call: TRBD1 (6 bases). Germline-derived CDR1 and CDR2 are MDHEN and SYDVKM. The germline V and J ends were trimmed by 8 bases and 0 bases, with 10 bases remaining between them. The CDR3 is 13 residues long. CDR3 in amino acids: CASPDRLNTEAFF. CDR3 DNA sequence: TGTGCCAGCCCTGACAGGCTGAACACTGAAGCTTTCTTT.

This clonotype has a count of ten or more. The chain combines TRBV29-1 with TRBJ2-2; TRBD2 aligns across 14 bases. Germline-derived CDR1 and CDR2 are SQVTM and ANQGSEA. The CDR3 totals 16 residues. The V gene end was trimmed by 3 bases and the J gene end by 7 bases; junction bases not matched to a gene: 7. DNA for the CDR3: TGCAGCGTTGAGGACGGACTAGCGGGAGGTCGCGGGGAGCTGTTTTTT. It encodes CSVEDGLAGGRGELFF.